The 8 T cell receptor beta chains below come from one sample, sequenced in a study of blood T cell repertoires in COVID-19. Data came from immunoSEQ multiplex PCR; TCRdb stores just in-frame clones and leaves some out. The sample includes about 180,000 clones, roughly nine tenths of them seen just once. What was sequenced was peripheral blood. Receptor source: a woman aged 25-40 years with active or convalescent COVID-19.

The V gene is TRBV18, the J gene TRBJ1-1, with 8 nucleotides matching TRBD1. There are 14 residues in the CDR3. The J segment lost 4 bases and the V segment lost 4 bases, leaving 5 bases of the junction unmatched. Germline V CDR1 and CDR2: KGHSH, LQKENI. The CDR3 protein is CASSQDREGTEAFF. The CDR3 DNA reads as TGTGCCAGCTCACAGGACAGGGAGGGCACTGAAGCTTTCTTT.

The chain is built from TRBV11-2 and TRBJ2-1, with D unclear. Trimming took 1 base from V and 0 from J, leaving 7 bases between them. This CDR3 comprises 15 residues. Germline V gives CDR1 SGHAT, CDR2 FQNNGV. The CDR3 nucleotides are TGTGCCAGCAGCTTAGCCAGGCTCTCCTACAATGAGCAGTTCTTC. Amino acids: CASSLARLSYNEQFF. The whole variable domain, remainder taken from reference TRBV11-2 and TRBJ2-1, is EAGVAQSPRYKIIEKRQSVAFWCNPISGHATLYWYQQILGQGPKLLIQFQNNGVVDDSQLPKDRFSAERLKGVDSTLKIQPAKLEDSAVYLCASSLARLSYNEQFFGPGTRLTVL.

The chain links TRBV19 to TRBJ1-3, with D possibly being TRBD1 (5 bases). Germline CDR1 is LNHDA and CDR2 is SQIVND (reference sequence). The V and J ends lost 5 bases and 0 bases respectively, with 8 bases between them. The CDR3 is 14 amino acids. The CDR3 bases are TGTGCCAGTAGTGGACAAAACTCTGGAAACACCATATATTTT. Translated, it gives CASSGQNSGNTIYF.

This CDR3 reads CASSPRRAGQGVSSGYTF. The DNA for the CDR3 is TGTGCCAGCAGCCCCCGGAGAGCGGGACAGGGTGTTTCCAGTGGCTACACCTTC. The gene calls are TRBV7-8 and TRBJ1-2, with TRBD1 matching 9 bases. The CDR3 extends over 18 amino acids. Germline V gives CDR1 SGHVS, CDR2 FQNEAQ. J lost 7 bases, V lost 5 bases, and 20 bases had no gene match.

This rearrangement joins TRBV14 to TRBJ1-1; D is perhaps TRBD1 (5 bases). V was trimmed by 3 bases and J by 5 bases, leaving 13 bases between them. The CDR3 consists of 14 residues. Germline V lookup: CDR1 SGHDN, CDR2 FVKESK. In nucleotides, the CDR3 is TGTGCCAGCAGCCAGCTAAGCGGGGGGACTGAAGCTTTCTTT. This gives the protein CASSQLSGGTEAFF.

Worth noting for this clone: This same CDR3 is encoded by further DNA sequences in the sample. V gene TRBV2 combines with J gene TRBJ1-2; TRBD1 aligns across 8 bases. Germline CDR1 SNHLY, CDR2 FYNNEI. J gave up 4 bases and V 5 bases, and 3 bases lay outside the gene matches. The CDR3 is made up of 13 amino acids. The CDR3 DNA is TGTGCCAGCAGTCGACAGGGGAGCTATGGCTACACCTTC. This sequence encodes CASSRQGSYGYTF.

The rearrangement joins TRBV13 to TRBJ2-3; D is undetermined. Germline V CDR1 and CDR2: PRHDT, FYEKMQ (reference sequence). CDR3 length equals 12 residues. V lost 5 bases and J lost 2, with 5 bases in between. The CDR3 DNA is TGTGCCAGCAGCCCAGTCACAGATACGCAGTATTTT. It is translated as CASSPVTDTQYF.

The rearrangement links TRBV7-2 to TRBJ2-1, with 10 bases identical to TRBD2. The CDR3 is 16 amino acids. Germline V gene sequence: CDR1 SGHTA, CDR2 FQGNSA. Trimming took 6 bases from V and 5 from J; bases not matched to a gene: 10. CDR3 sequence: CASRPWGSGRDNEQFF. The CDR3 nucleotides are TGTGCCAGCAGACCTTGGGGGAGCGGGAGGGACAATGAGCAGTTCTTC.